The entry below describes one T cell receptor (beta chain). Its antigen is currently not known. The record has no base qualities; no much larger clone is one base away. Reading the germline V gene gives CDR1 SGHRS and CDR2 YFSETQ. Cut back by 7 bases and 3 bases, the V and J ends lie 8 bases apart. The CDR3 goes from the cysteine to the phenylalanine over 13 residues. Left in the record is the CDR3 DNA by itself, 39 bases read in frame from the first base. The source of the sample is a study of T cell responses to AZD1222 COVID-19 vaccine (dated by TCRdb to the early 2020s). Turning to the overall study: AZD1222 recipients with second doses at about 4 weeks or about 12 weeks were pooled, because spike-specific TCR depth and breadth did not differ between schedules. TCR sequencing covered over 230 trial participants: 200 to 220 given two doses of AZD1222 and about 26 given two doses of MenACWY control vaccine. Trial participants were enrolled by age into 18-55, 56-69 and 70-plus year subgroups, with roughly 150, 30 and 60 TCR-sequenced participants respectively.

Study-wide findings and limitations: Most participants were white British and females outnumbered males, and the authors suggested that clonal diversity may have been underestimated. The 56-69-year group was small, and its depth increase did not reach significance, likely because of low power. Vaccine-associated CD4 TCRs spanned the whole spike protein, with dominant responses in regions 160-218 and 743-854. After two AZD1222 doses, spike-specific TCR breadth and depth were significantly higher than at day 0 and than in MenACWY recipients. Epitopes outside the regions mutated in the B.1.351 and B.1.1.7 variants were reportedly recognized by nearly half of the unique spike-specific TCRs. No day 14 peak-response samples were available, so repertoires were characterized only after the peak T cell response. Only five to seven AZD1222 recipients were SARS-CoV-2 seropositive at baseline, limiting conclusions about previously exposed vaccinees.

The CDR3 regions of human TCRbeta chains were analyzed by immunosequencing. Under the source paper's analysis protocol: Repertoire TCRs were checked for matches against a reference library of SARS-CoV-2-specific TCRs that had been generated using the MIRA antigen-specificity platform. Breadth meant the fraction of unique TCRs that were SARS-CoV-2-associated, whereas depth meant the fraction of total T cells that were SARS-CoV-2-associated. Using the MIRA data, every spike-specific TCR was mapped to the spike region that the TCR reacted to and assigned to either a CD4 or a CD8 class. Log10-transformed breadth and depth values were compared by one-way ANOVA with Sidak's multiple comparisons tests. TCRdb took over this immuneACCESS table, retaining in-frame rearrangements with V and J assigned. Such tables are incomplete; in checked studies, under half of the missing clones stem from an unresolved V gene, and the remainder is unexplained. For V, J and clone size, that table is used; D and trimming come from the DNA. The sample table holds tens of thousands of clones, of which roughly 90% were seen once. Jointly, the top ten make up roughly 5% of the sample.

Sample time point, as interpreted from the label and publication: baseline before first vaccination. The vaccinee samples were drawn from two UK trials, COV001 and COV002, one of which was a single-blind randomized controlled phase 2/3 trial testing AZD1222 (ChAdOx1 nCoV-19) in healthy adults. Trial participant PBMC samples were collected at day 0 and day 28 after the second dose for TCRbeta chain sequencing. This clonotype was sampled from an adult in good health. The sequencing used peripheral blood, collected on day 0 of AZD1222 vaccination. The chain employs TRBV5-1 and TRBJ1-6; D gene: possibly TRBD1, on 5 matching bases. The CDR3 sequence is CASARDYNSPLHF. The nucleotides read TGCGCCAGCGCCAGGGACTATAATTCACCCCTCCACTTT.